What follows are 21 T cell receptor beta chains derived from one specimen sequenced in a study of CD8+ T cells in alopecia areata. Documented treatment: oral pan-JAK inhibitor, 5-10 mg twice daily. As the sequencing template, cDNA was produced by extracting RNA and reverse transcribing it. Measured with immunoSEQ multiplex PCR; TCRdb has only the in-frame clones, and not every one. The sample has roughly 120,000 clones, 45% to 65% seen once. This specimen was CD4+ T cells sorted from blood, taken at week 24, from a patient treated with tofacitinib. Source of these receptors: a human donor with alopecia areata.

V is TRBV29-1 and J is TRBJ2-2; TRBD1 matches 12 bases. V dropped 3 bases and J dropped 7; count of bases not matched to a gene: 12. The CDR3 totals 17 residues. CDR1 is SQVTM and CDR2 is ANQGSEA in the germline V gene. This CDR3 reads CSVDTGTGGPKGGELFF. DNA of the CDR3: TGCAGCGTTGATACCGGGACAGGGGGCCCGAAGGGCGGGGAGCTGTTTTTT.

This chain links TRBV5-1 with TRBJ2-3; 7 nucleotides match TRBD2. The germline gives CDR1 SGHRS, CDR2 YFSETQ. This CDR3 comprises 16 residues. After removal of 6 bases from V and 1 base from J, the junction contained 11 bases not matched to a gene. The CDR3 DNA reads as TGCGCCAGCACCAAGGAGGCGAGCGGGGGCACAGATACGCAGTATTTT. Its protein is CASTKEASGGTDTQYF.

This clone occurred a few times. The V gene is TRBV4-3, the J gene TRBJ2-5, with 7 bases fitting TRBD1. V shed 3 bases and J 4 bases; nucleotides not matched to a gene: 5. There are 14 residues in the CDR3. From germline, CDR1 is LGHNA and CDR2 YSLEER. CDR3 coding DNA: TGCGCCAGCAGCCAGCACAGGGGTGGAGAGACCCAGTACTTC. Translated: CASSQHRGGETQYF.

This clone was found once. The chain links TRBV4-3 to TRBJ1-5, with D uncertain. V was trimmed by 0 bases and J by 6 bases, leaving 12 bases between them. CDR3 length: 15 amino acids. CDR1 and CDR2 from the germline V gene are LGHNA and YSLEER. The CDR3 here is CASSQEWTAGQPQHF. DNA of the CDR3: TGCGCCAGCAGCCAAGAATGGACGGCGGGTCAGCCCCAGCATTTT.

The rearrangement joins TRBV5-1 to TRBJ2-7, with TRBD1 matching over 7 bases. The CDR3 is 13 amino acids. CDR1 is SGHRS and CDR2 is YFSETQ in the germline V gene. V trimming: 1 base; J trimming: 6 bases; junction bases outside the gene matches: 4. The chain's CDR3 is CASSLTGASEQYF. CDR3 DNA: TGCGCCAGCAGCTTGACAGGGGCCAGCGAGCAGTACTTC.

This rearrangement joins TRBV29-1 to TRBJ2-7; TRBD1 is a possible D gene (6 bases). The germline V gene has CDR1 SQVTM and CDR2 ANQGSEA. The V gene lost 8 bases and the J gene lost 7 bases, with 15 bases spanning the gap. The CDR3 sequence is 11 residues long. The CDR3 nucleotides are TGCAGCTTTCGGACAGCCTTAGAGCAGTACTTC. It codes for CSFRTALEQYF.

The chain has TRBV18 and TRBJ1-2; D is perhaps TRBD1 (6 bases). The CDR3 spans 15 residues. Trimming removed 3 bases from V and 7 bases from J, with 18 bases in between. Germline CDR1 KGHSH, CDR2 LQKENI. The CDR3 coding sequence is TGTGCCAGCTCACCCTACAGGGAACTTGGCGGTGGCTACACCTTC. Translation gives CASSPYRELGGGYTF.

This chain connects TRBV4-2 to TRBJ2-1; 15 bases match TRBD2. V was pared by 4 bases and J by 10 bases, with 8 bases of the junction left unmatched. Germline V gene data show CDR1 as LGHNA and CDR2 as YNFKEQ. The length of the CDR3 is 16 residues. The CDR3 sequence: CASSPSGTSGGREQFF. The CDR3 nucleotides read TGTGCCAGCAGCCCATCTGGGACTAGCGGGGGGAGGGAGCAGTTCTTC.

V is TRBV7-3 and J is TRBJ2-5; no definite D call. V lost 2 bases to trimming and J lost 1 base, with 5 bases between them. From germline, CDR1 is SGHTA and CDR2 FQGTGA. The CDR3 has 13 amino acids. The CDR3 sequence is CASSLWAQETQYF. The CDR3, as DNA: TGTGCCAGCAGCTTATGGGCCCAAGAGACCCAGTACTTC.

In its sample, this clone was seen a few times. This chain connects TRBV6-5 to TRBJ2-1; D uncertain. The CDR3 runs 12 residues. The V end lost 6 bases, the J end lost 3 bases, and 6 bases lay between the germline ends. Germline V gene lookup returns CDR1 MNHEY and CDR2 SVGAGI. This CDR3 is CASRTYYNEQFF. The CDR3 nucleotides read TGTGCCAGCAGGACTTACTACAATGAGCAGTTCTTC.

This clone appeared a few times. This sequence joins TRBV5-1 and TRBJ2-1; maybe TRBD1 (6 bases). Trimming took 3 bases from V and 8 from J, leaving 9 bases between them. Germline V gene data show CDR1 as SGHRS and CDR2 as YFSETQ. The CDR3 runs 12 residues. In DNA form, the CDR3 reads TGCGCCAGCAGCTCCCCAGGGGATGAGCAGTTCTTC. The encoded protein is CASSSPGDEQFF.

This clone has a handful of counts. V and J are TRBV7-2 and TRBJ2-3; 11 bases line up with TRBD2. With V trimmed by 1 base and J by 5 bases, 2 bases remained unmatched. Germline loops: CDR1 SGHTA, CDR2 FQGNSA. CDR3 length: 15 amino acids. The CDR3 loop is CASSLGLAGRDTQYF. Here the CDR3 DNA reads TGTGCCAGCAGCTTAGGACTAGCGGGGCGAGATACGCAGTATTTT.

A few counts support this clone. The rearrangement links TRBV14 to TRBJ2-5; 8 bases match TRBD2. The CDR3 consists of 15 residues. Germline CDR1 and CDR2: SGHDN and FVKESK. J gave up 4 bases and V 5 bases, and 9 bases lay outside the gene matches. This chain's CDR3 is CASSYGGAGRETQYF. The CDR3 region has the DNA TGTGCCAGCAGCTACGGGGGGGCCGGCCGAGAGACCCAGTACTTC. Based on the CDR3 plus reference TRBV14 and TRBJ2-5, the full variable domain is EAGVTQFPSHSVIEKGQTVTLRCDPISGHDNLYWYRRVMGKEIKFLLHFVKESKQDESGMPNNRFLAERTGGTYSTLKVQPAELEDSGVYFCASSYGGAGRETQYFGPGTRLLVL.

The CDR3 sequence: CASSPGTGRQETQYF. In nucleotides, the CDR3 is TGCGCCAGCAGCCCTGGGACAGGGAGGCAAGAGACCCAGTACTTC. V is TRBV4-3 and J is TRBJ2-5, with 9 bases that match TRBD1. Germline CDR1 reads LGHNA; CDR2 reads YSLEER. The CDR3 runs 15 residues. J was trimmed by 2 bases and V by 4 bases; bases with no gene match: 5.

The gene calls are TRBV7-9 and TRBJ1-6; the D gene is possibly TRBD1 (6 bases). The V and J ends lost 7 bases and 7 bases respectively, with 14 bases between them. The CDR3 has 14 residues. The germline V gene has CDR1 SEHNR and CDR2 FQNEAQ (reference sequence). The CDR3 loop is CASTPGAINSPLHF. In DNA form, the CDR3 reads TGTGCCAGCACCCCAGGGGCCATCAATTCACCCCTCCACTTT. The entire variable domain, with the rest obtained from reference TRBV7-9 and TRBJ1-6, is as follows: DTGVSQNPRHKITKRGQNVTFRCDPISEHNRLYWYRQTLGQGPEFLTYFQNEAQLEKSRLLSDRFSAERPKGSFSTLEIQRTEQGDSAMYLCASTPGAINSPLHFGNGTRLTVT.

The chain employs TRBV20-1 and TRBJ1-2, with D possibly matching TRBD1 (5 bases). Germline V lookup: CDR1 DFQATT, CDR2 SNEGSKA (reference sequence). Trimming stripped 5 bases from V and 8 bases from J, with 12 bases between. The CDR3 length is 11 residues. The CDR3 nucleotides are TGCAGTGCTGGAACGACAGAGGGCTACACCTTC. Translating it yields CSAGTTEGYTF.

This clone was seen more than once but under ten times. This sample includes further DNA sequences coding for the same CDR3. The chain has TRBV5-1 and TRBJ1-2, with D possibly TRBD1 on 5 matching bases. The CDR3 totals 13 residues. Germline CDR1 SGHRS, CDR2 YFSETQ. Trimming took off 2 bases at V and 7 bases at J, with 12 bases between the two ends. CDR3 amino acids: CASSFGQGGGYTF. Written as DNA, the CDR3 is TGCGCCAGCAGCTTCGGCCAGGGAGGTGGCTACACCTTC.

This chain uses TRBV7-8 with TRBJ1-2; 7 bases fit TRBD1. CDR3 length equals 13 residues. J gave up 3 bases and V 2 bases, and 0 bases lay outside the gene matches. CDR1 is SGHVS, CDR2 FQNEAQ, per germline. CDR3 protein: CASSLQGDYGYTF. The CDR3 region has the DNA TGTGCCAGCAGCTTACAGGGGGACTATGGCTACACCTTC.

The rearrangement links TRBV7-9 to TRBJ2-7; 7 positions agree with TRBD1. V lost 7 bases to trimming and J lost 3 bases; unmatched junction nucleotides: 6. The germline gives CDR1 SEHNR, CDR2 FQNEAQ (reference sequence). The CDR3 contains 13 residues. CDR3 DNA: TGTGCCAGCAAGAAGACAGGGAACTACGAGCAGTACTTC. The encoded protein is CASKKTGNYEQYF.

The chain is built from TRBV7-9 and TRBJ2-3; 9 nucleotides agree with TRBD2. The CDR3 is 17 residues long. The junction had 10 bases not matched to a gene; V was cut back by 5 bases and J by 1 base. The germline CDR1 and CDR2 sequences are SEHNR and FQNEAQ (reference sequence). CDR3 sequence: CASSRGTSSPGTDTQYF. The CDR3 nucleotides are TGTGCCAGCAGCCGCGGGACTAGCAGCCCCGGCACAGATACGCAGTATTTT.

The chain is built from TRBV30 and TRBJ2-5; the match to TRBD1 covers 8 bases. The germline V gene has CDR1 GTSNPN and CDR2 SVGIG (reference sequence). This CDR3 contains 14 residues. The V segment lost 0 bases and the J segment 5 bases; nucleotides outside the gene matches: 5. The CDR3 bases are TGTGCCTGGAGTGTGGGCAGGGGGCCTGAGACCCAGTACTTC. As protein: CAWSVGRGPETQYF. The complete variable domain, with remaining parts taken from reference TRBV30 and TRBJ2-5, reads SQTIHQWPATLVQPVGSPLSLECTVEGTSNPNLYWYRQAAGRGLQLLFYSVGIGQISSEVPQNLSASRPQDRQFILSSKKLLLSDSGFYLCAWSVGRGPETQYFGPGTRLLVL.